The clone carrying this TCR beta chain was found a few times. Some clones are missing from TCRdb's copy, which holds only in-frame ones; the method was immunoSEQ multiplex PCR. The sample has around 26,000 clones; 77% are singletons. As to treatment: randomized to nivolumab then ipilimumab (arm A) or the reverse (arm B). DNA-damaging chemotherapy had not been given to any patient beforehand. PBMC sorting kept live CD3+CD8+ cells without CD19 or CD56. These data originate in a study of sequential checkpoint blockade in melanoma. Trimming stripped 6 bases from V and 5 bases from J, with 18 bases between. Germline CDR1 is SEHNR and CDR2 is FQNEAQ (reference sequence). There are 15 residues in the CDR3.

The sequence was obtained from a human donor with melanoma. The chain combines TRBV7-9 with TRBJ2-3; perhaps TRBD2 as D (7 bases). Source: CD8+ T cells sorted from blood (inferred from file names), taken from a patient given nivolumab and ipilimumab in sequence. The CDR3 spells CASRLGGGAQDTQYF. CDR3 in DNA: TGTGCCAGCAGACTGGGTGGGGGGGCACAAGATACGCAGTATTTT.